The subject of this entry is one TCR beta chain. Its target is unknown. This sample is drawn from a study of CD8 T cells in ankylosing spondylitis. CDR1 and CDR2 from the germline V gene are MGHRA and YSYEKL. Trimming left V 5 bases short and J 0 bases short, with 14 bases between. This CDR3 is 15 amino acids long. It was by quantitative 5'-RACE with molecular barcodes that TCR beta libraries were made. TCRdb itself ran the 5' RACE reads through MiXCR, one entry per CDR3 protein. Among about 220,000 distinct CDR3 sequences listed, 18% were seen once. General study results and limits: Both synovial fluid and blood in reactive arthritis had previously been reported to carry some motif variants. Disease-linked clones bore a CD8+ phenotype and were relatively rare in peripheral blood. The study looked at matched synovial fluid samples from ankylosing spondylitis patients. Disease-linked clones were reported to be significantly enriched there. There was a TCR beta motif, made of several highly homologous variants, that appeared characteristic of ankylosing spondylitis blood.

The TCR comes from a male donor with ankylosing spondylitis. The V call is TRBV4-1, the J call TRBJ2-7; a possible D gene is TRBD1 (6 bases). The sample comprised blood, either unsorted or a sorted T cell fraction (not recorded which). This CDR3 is CASSGRQASSYEQYF. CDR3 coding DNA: TGCGCCAGCAGCGGACGACAGGCGAGCTCCTACGAGCAGTACTTC.